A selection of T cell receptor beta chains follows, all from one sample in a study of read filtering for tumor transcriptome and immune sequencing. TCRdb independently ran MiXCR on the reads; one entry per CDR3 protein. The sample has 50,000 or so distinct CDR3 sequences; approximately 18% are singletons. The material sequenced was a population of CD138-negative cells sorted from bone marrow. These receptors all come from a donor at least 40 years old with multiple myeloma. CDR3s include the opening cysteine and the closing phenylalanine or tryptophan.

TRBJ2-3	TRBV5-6	CASSFINVETDTQYF
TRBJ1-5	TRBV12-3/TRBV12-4	CASTRGWGNQPQHF
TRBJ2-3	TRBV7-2	CASSLSQGVGGSTDTQYF
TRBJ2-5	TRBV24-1	CATSDSTGTGDRETQYF
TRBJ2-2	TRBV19	CASKVAGTANTGELFF
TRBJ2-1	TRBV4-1	CASSQAPGGTYNEQFF
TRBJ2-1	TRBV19	CASSSQASGIIRSYNEQFF
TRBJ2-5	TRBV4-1	CASSHHGNQETQYF
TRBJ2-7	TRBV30	CACRGRNEQYF
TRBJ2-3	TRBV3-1	CASSQDWLEGDTQYF
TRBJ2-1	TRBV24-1	CATSDPRDLAGVGFNEQFF
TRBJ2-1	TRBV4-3	CASSQSSGYHDQFF
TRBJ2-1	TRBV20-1	CSYNEQFF
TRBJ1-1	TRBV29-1	CSGYDRHTEAFF
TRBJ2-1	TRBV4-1	CASSQEGFGRSDSYNEQFF
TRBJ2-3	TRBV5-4	CASSLVQGVSTDTQYF
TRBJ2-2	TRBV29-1	CSVERGTGELFF
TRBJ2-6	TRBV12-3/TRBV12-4	CTSSPYSGANVLTF
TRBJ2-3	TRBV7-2	CASSLVRGSTDTQYF
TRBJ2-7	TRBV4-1	CASSQISAGGGEQYF
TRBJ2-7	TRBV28	CASSFRGTSYEQYF
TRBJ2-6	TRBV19	CASSPTGANVLTF
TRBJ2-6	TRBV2	CASSRPGQGSGANVLTF
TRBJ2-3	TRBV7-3	CDSSSHTARTDTQYF
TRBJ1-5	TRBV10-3	CAISESGGQMNQPQHF
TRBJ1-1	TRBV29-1	CSVARDSNTEAFF
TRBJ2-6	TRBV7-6	CASGWPGGEGAGANVLTF
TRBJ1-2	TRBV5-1	CASSLGTATFNNYGYTF
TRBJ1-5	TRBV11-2	CASSKTDNQPQHF
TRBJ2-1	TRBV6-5	CASSRTGYNEQFF
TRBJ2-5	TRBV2	CASRGRRGETQYF
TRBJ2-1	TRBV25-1	CASRPETPAGGAFIVNEQFF
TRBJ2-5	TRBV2	CASSEARHTQETQYF
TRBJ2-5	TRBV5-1	CASSLHTQETQYF
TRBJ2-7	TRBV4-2	CASSQDRGDEQYF
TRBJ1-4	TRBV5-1	CASSPGWGNEKLFF
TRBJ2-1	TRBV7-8	CASSGGTVGNEQFF
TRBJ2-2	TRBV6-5	CASFHRLAGGPANTGELFF
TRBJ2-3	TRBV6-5	CASTKAAGDTQYF
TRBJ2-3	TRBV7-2	CASSLTDTQYF
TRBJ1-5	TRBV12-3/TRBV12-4	CASSFGAGPNQPQHF
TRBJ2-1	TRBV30	CAWTRGINEQFF